This is a list of T cell receptor beta chains from one sample in a study of T cells in localized non-small cell lung cancer. Generated by immunoSEQ multiplex PCR, the TCRdb table keeps only in-frame clones and is missing some. Of about 31,000 clones in the sample, roughly 87% were seen once. Here the sequenced sample was peripheral blood, taken before any cancer treatment. The receptor set was obtained from a woman aged 35 to 75 with stage I lung adenocarcinoma. CDR3s include the opening cysteine and the closing phenylalanine or tryptophan. Fields, in order: V gene, clone size, D gene, J gene, CDR3 DNA, CDR3 protein. A D gene is named only where the DNA matches it firmly. Clone size is stated in some rows and not others, as once, few, many or a class when expanded.

v_gene: TRBV2
abundance: NA
d_gene: NA
j_gene: TRBJ2-7
CDR3nt: TGTGCCAGCAGCCTACAGGGCTACGAGCAGTACTTC
CDR3aa: CASSLQGYEQYF

v_gene: TRBV7-3
abundance: once
d_gene: NA
j_gene: TRBJ2-3
CDR3nt: TGTGCCAGCAGCTTCGACCCCTTGGGTACGCAGTATTTT
CDR3aa: CASSFDPLGTQYF

v_gene: TRBV7-9
abundance: NA
d_gene: TRBD2
j_gene: TRBJ2-7
CDR3nt: TGTGCCAGCAGCGCGTTCCGGACTAGCGGGTACTACGAGCAGTACTTC
CDR3aa: CASSAFRTSGYYEQYF

v_gene: TRBV4-1
abundance: NA
d_gene: NA
j_gene: TRBJ1-2
CDR3nt: TGCGCCAGCAGCCGGGACGGCGATACCTATGGCTACACCTTC
CDR3aa: CASSRDGDTYGYTF

v_gene: TRBV30
abundance: NA
d_gene: NA
j_gene: TRBJ1-3
CDR3nt: TGTGCCTGGAGTGAGTGGAACACCATATATTTT
CDR3aa: CAWSEWNTIYF

v_gene: TRBV11-2
abundance: NA
d_gene: NA
j_gene: TRBJ2-5
CDR3nt: TGTGCCAGCAGCTTCGGTGAGGCGCAGTACTTC
CDR3aa: CASSFGEAQYF

v_gene: TRBV6-1
abundance: NA
d_gene: NA
j_gene: TRBJ2-1
CDR3nt: TGTGCCAGCAGTGGTAAAGCACAGGGCGGTGAGCAGTTCTTC
CDR3aa: CASSGKAQGGEQFF

v_gene: TRBV19
abundance: NA
d_gene: TRBD2
j_gene: TRBJ2-3
CDR3nt: TGTGCCAGTAGTAGGGTGGGGGATAGCGGGTTCACAGATACGCAGTATTTT
CDR3aa: CASSRVGDSGFTDTQYF

v_gene: TRBV5-1
abundance: NA
d_gene: TRBD2
j_gene: TRBJ2-2
CDR3nt: TGCGCCAGCAGCTCCCTAGCGGGAGACCCCACCGGGGAGCTGTTTTTT
CDR3aa: CASSSLAGDPTGELFF

v_gene: TRBV6-4
abundance: NA
d_gene: TRBD2
j_gene: TRBJ2-1
CDR3nt: TGTGCCAGCAGTGGCAAGAGCGGGGGGGCCGGAGAGCAGTTCTTC
CDR3aa: CASSGKSGGAGEQFF

v_gene: TRBV6-6
abundance: few
d_gene: NA
j_gene: TRBJ1-1
CDR3nt: TGTGCCAGCAGTCCCCGGGACGCTGAAGCTTTCTTT
CDR3aa: CASSPRDAEAFF

v_gene: TRBV27
abundance: NA
d_gene: TRBD1
j_gene: TRBJ2-6
CDR3nt: TGTGCCAGCAGTTTCCAGGGGGCAAGGGCCAACGTCCTGACTTTC
CDR3aa: CASSFQGARANVLTF

v_gene: TRBV5-4
abundance: NA
d_gene: NA
j_gene: TRBJ2-1
CDR3nt: TGTGCCAGCAGCTCGGACGGTTTGAGGAATGAGCAGTTCTTC
CDR3aa: CASSSDGLRNEQFF

v_gene: TRBV7-2
abundance: NA
d_gene: NA
j_gene: TRBJ1-5
CDR3nt: TGTGCCAGCAGCTTAGAAGTGGGAGGCCCCAATCAGCCCCAGCATTTT
CDR3aa: CASSLEVGGPNQPQHF

v_gene: TRBV28
abundance: NA
d_gene: NA
j_gene: TRBJ2-3
CDR3nt: TGTGCCAGCAGTTTCGGCGGAACAGGGTTAGATACGCAGTATTTT
CDR3aa: CASSFGGTGLDTQYF

v_gene: TRBV9
abundance: NA
d_gene: NA
j_gene: TRBJ2-7
CDR3nt: TGTGCCAGCAGCGTAGGGGGAGGGACAAGACTCTCCTACGAGCAGTACTTC
CDR3aa: CASSVGGGTRLSYEQYF

v_gene: TRBV6-1
abundance: NA
d_gene: TRBD1
j_gene: TRBJ1-5
CDR3nt: TGTGCCAGCAGTCCTACAGGGGGCGCGGGTCAGCCCCAGCATTTT
CDR3aa: CASSPTGGAGQPQHF